This T cell receptor beta chain was recorded in a study of CD8 T cells in ankylosing spondylitis. Overall study findings and caveats: Peripheral blood held disease-linked clones only at relatively low frequency, and these were CD8+.

A remark on this clonotype: Its matching antigen is unknown.

Via MiXCR, TCRdb re-called the 5' RACE reads, giving one row per CDR3 protein. In the table there are 250,000 to 350,000 distinct CDR3 sequences, 20% of which are singletons. The sequence came from a male donor with ankylosing spondylitis or in good health (not recorded which). The sample consisted of blood, either unsorted or a sorted T cell fraction (not recorded which).

CDR3 in amino acids: CASSIYGGGLYNEQFF. Here the CDR3 DNA reads TGTGCCAGCAGCATCTATGGGGGAGGACTGTACAATGAGCAGTTCTTC. V and J are TRBV7-2 and TRBJ2-1; D perhaps matches TRBD2 (6 bases). Trimming pared 5 bases from V and 4 bases from J, leaving 18 bases between. The CDR3 spans 16 residues. Germline V lookup: CDR1 SGHTA, CDR2 FQGNSA.